This TCR beta chain was documented in a study of OX40 agonist ivuxolimab in advanced cancers. Study context: Head and neck, renal cell, melanoma or hepatocellular carcinoma were the cancers that dose-escalation patients had. The study reported partial responses in three patients: one hepatocellular carcinoma, two cutaneous melanoma. Study outcomes and limitations: There were, on average, more expanded clones in CD8+ T cells than in CD4+.

On cycle 4 day 1 and cycle 7 day 1, as well as at baseline, blood was sampled. Produced via immunoSEQ multiplex PCR; TCRdb's table is partial and in-frame only. The sample has 35,000 to 55,000 clones; more than 80% are singletons. The CDR3 contains 14 residues. Germline trimming cut 5 bases from V and 9 bases from J; bases unmatched to any gene: 7. The germline CDR1 and CDR2 sequences are SGHAT and FQNNGV. As regards this clone: Its antigen is currently unknown.

Sequenced here: CD4+ or CD8+ T cells sorted from blood, sampled in a trial of the OX40 agonist ivuxolimab. This clonotype was sampled from an adult with an advanced solid tumor such as melanoma, head and neck, liver or kidney cancer. The chain is built from TRBV11-2 and TRBJ1-6, with TRBD1 matching 7 bases. CDR3 sequence reads: CASSLTGAGSPLHF. DNA for the CDR3: TGTGCCAGCAGCCTTACAGGGGCCGGTTCACCCCTCCACTTT.